This TCR beta chain was observed in a study of T cell responses to AZD1222 COVID-19 vaccine. Regarding this clone: The antigen remains unidentified.

The germline V gene has CDR1 DFQATT and CDR2 SNEGSKA (reference sequence). The CDR3 is 11 residues long. V dropped 3 bases and J dropped 5 bases, with 7 bases sitting between them. Method: immunoSEQ multiplex PCR; TCRdb's copy keeps in-frame clones and lacks some. The data hold 100,000 or so clones, with around nine tenths observed a single time. General study points: Unmutated variant regions reportedly attract nearly half of all spike-specific TCRs. Clonal diversity was possibly underestimated, and the donors were mostly white British, with more females.

The receptor was isolated from an adult in good health. The sequences come from peripheral blood, collected on day 0 of AZD1222 vaccination. This chain links TRBV20-1 with TRBJ1-2; D not certain. The CDR3 DNA follows: TGCAGTGCTAGCGAGAGTTATGGCTACACCTTC. As protein: CSASESYGYTF.